One sample yielded the 21 T cell receptor beta chains listed below, sequenced in a study of somatic mutations in cytotoxic T cells in rheumatoid arthritis. Sequencing was performed with immunoSEQ multiplex PCR; in TCRdb, only in-frame clones are kept and a portion is missing. Here the sample spans approximately 18,000 clones, about 80% being singletons. Sequenced input: CD8+ T cells sorted from blood. The source of these receptors is an adult with rheumatoid arthritis.

This clone was counted only a few times. This chain links TRBV19 with TRBJ2-5; D is unclear. Per germline, CDR1 LNHDA and CDR2 SQIVND (reference sequence). Trimming shortened V by 7 bases and J by 4 bases, and 10 bases separated the two germline ends. The CDR3 extends over 12 amino acids. CDR3 sequence (DNA): TGTGCCAGTATGGGCTTGGGAGAGACCCAGTACTTC. Translating gives CASMGLGETQYF.

The chain links TRBV6-6 to TRBJ1-2; no firm D call. From germline, CDR1 is MNHNY and CDR2 SVGAGI (reference sequence). Trimming removed 4 bases from V and 3 bases from J, with 12 bases in between. CDR3 length: 14 residues. Here the CDR3 reads CASSSPDTHYGYTF. In DNA form, the CDR3 reads TGTGCCAGCAGTTCCCCCGACACACACTATGGCTACACCTTC.

This clone has a single count. The rearrangement uses TRBV9 and TRBJ1-4; 7 nucleotides match TRBD1. This CDR3 has 15 amino acids. CDR1 and CDR2 from the germline V gene are SGDLS and YYNGEE. The V segment lost 3 bases and the J segment 7 bases; nucleotides outside the gene matches: 9. CDR3 amino acids: CASSEDHRGGEKLFF. The CDR3 region has the DNA TGTGCCAGCAGCGAAGACCACAGGGGAGGTGAAAAACTGTTTTTT.

There are a few counts of this clone. The gene calls are TRBV2 and TRBJ2-7; no firm D call. The germline CDR1 and CDR2 sequences are SNHLY and FYNNEI. This CDR3 region has 11 residues. The CDR3 is CAWHSSYEQYF. The DNA for the CDR3 is TGTGCGTGGCACAGCTCCTACGAGCAGTACTTC.

J is TRBJ2-7 and V is TRBV4-1; 8 bases fit TRBD1. CDR3 size: 15 residues. Germline V gene data show CDR1 as MGHRA and CDR2 as YSYEKL. After removal of 4 bases from V and 2 bases from J, the junction contained 7 bases not matched to a gene. CDR3 region: CASSPQRQGPYEQYF. DNA of the CDR3: TGCGCCAGCAGCCCTCAAAGACAGGGGCCCTACGAGCAGTACTTC.

This chain joins TRBV30 and TRBJ1-4; the D is unclear. Germline V gives CDR1 GTSNPN, CDR2 SVGIG (reference sequence). The V and J ends lost 6 bases and 1 base respectively, with 9 bases between them. The CDR3 consists of 13 residues. Written as DNA, the CDR3 is TGTGCCTGTGTCTTGGAAACTAATGAAAAACTGTTTTTT. Translation gives CACVLETNEKLFF.

This chain links TRBV13 with TRBJ2-1; D may be TRBD2 (5 bases). Germline assignment: CDR1 PRHDT and CDR2 FYEKMQ (reference sequence). Trimming took off 5 bases at V and 8 bases at J, with 16 bases between the two ends. This CDR3 is built from 14 residues. In DNA form, the CDR3 reads TGTGCCAGCAGCGGACGGGGTTGGGTGGATGAGCAGTTCTTC. Translated: CASSGRGWVDEQFF.

The chain recombines TRBV29-1 with TRBJ2-5, with 9 bases fitting TRBD1. This CDR3 is 15 amino acids long. Trimming took 4 bases from V and 3 from J; bases not matched to a gene: 9. CDR1 SQVTM and CDR2 ANQGSEA come from the germline V gene. The CDR3 DNA follows: TGCAGCGTTGGTCGGCCGGGACAGGGCGAAGAGACCCAGTACTTC. Amino acid sequence: CSVGRPGQGEETQYF.

This clone was detected a few times. The rearrangement uses TRBV7-9 and TRBJ1-1, with D perhaps matching TRBD1 (5 bases). Germline V gene sequence: CDR1 SEHNR, CDR2 FQNEAQ (reference sequence). V lost 5 bases and J 7 bases, leaving 20 bases between the germline ends. The CDR3 extends over 15 amino acids. The CDR3 nucleotides are TGTGCCAGCAGCGGCGATTCCGGACACTACAGTGAAGCTTTCTTT. Translated, it gives CASSGDSGHYSEAFF.

This clone is large in the sample. Other DNA sequences from this sample encode an identical CDR3 as well. This chain connects TRBV12-5 to TRBJ2-7; unclear D gene. CDR3 length equals 11 residues. Germline V gene lookup returns CDR1 LGHNT and CDR2 FRNRAP. The ends were cut back, 4 bases at V and 4 bases at J, with 5 bases in the middle. This chain's CDR3 is CASGWAYEQYF. The DNA for the CDR3 is TGTGCTAGTGGTTGGGCGTACGAGCAGTACTTC.

This clone was seen a few times. This chain links TRBV9 with TRBJ1-3, with D tentatively TRBD1 (5 bases). CDR3 size: 14 residues. Germline CDR1 reads SGDLS; CDR2 reads YYNGEE. Trimming took 3 bases from V and 1 from J, leaving 8 bases between them. The CDR3 here is CASSAGTSGNTIYF. The CDR3 nucleotides are TGTGCCAGCAGCGCGGGGACTTCTGGAAACACCATATATTTT.

This clone was found a few times. The CDR3 DNA sequence: TGTGCCAGCAGCGCCCCCTACGTAAGCGGGGGGACAACGCTCCAGTATTTT. It encodes CASSAPYVSGGTTLQYF. The rearrangement links TRBV9 to TRBJ2-3, with 9 nucleotides matching TRBD2. Trimming at V came to 3 bases and at J to 12 bases, leaving 20 bases not matched to a gene. Germline V lookup: CDR1 SGDLS, CDR2 YYNGEE. This CDR3 is built from 17 residues.

This chain uses TRBV25-1 with TRBJ1-2, with 7 bases identical to TRBD1. Trimming took 8 bases from V and 2 from J; bases not matched to a gene: 11. Germline V gene sequence: CDR1 MGHDK, CDR2 SYGVNS. The CDR3 loop spans 15 amino acids. CDR3 in amino acids: CASGGPTGLNYGYTF. As DNA, the CDR3 is TGTGCCAGCGGAGGACCGACAGGGCTAAACTATGGCTACACCTTC.

This chain joins TRBV15 and TRBJ2-3, with a tentative D call TRBD1 (5 bases). CDR1 and CDR2 from the germline V gene are LNHNV and YYDKDF (reference sequence). This CDR3 has 15 amino acids. The ends were cut back, 1 base at V and 3 bases at J, with 11 bases in the middle. The CDR3 region is CATSRGQTFTDTQYF. CDR3 DNA: TGTGCCACCAGCAGAGGACAGACCTTTACAGATACGCAGTATTTT.

This clone is a singleton in its sample. The chain has TRBV4-1 and TRBJ2-5; D is perhaps TRBD2 (5 bases). V shed 4 bases and J shed 1 base, with 19 bases lying between them. CDR3 length equals 17 residues. Germline lookup yields CDR1 MGHRA and CDR2 YSYEKL. The chain's CDR3 is CASSRTHAGLFQETQYF. For the CDR3, the DNA is TGCGCCAGCAGCCGAACCCATGCGGGTTTATTCCAAGAGACCCAGTACTTC.

About this clone itself: Other DNA sequences in the same sample also yield this CDR3. The chain links TRBV5-1 to TRBJ1-1; D uncertain. The CDR3 runs to 11 residues. Germline V CDR1 and CDR2: SGHRS, YFSETQ. V was cut by 1 base and J by 2 bases, with 0 bases left in between. CDR3 nucleotide sequence: TGCGCCAGCAGCTTGAACACTGAAGCTTTCTTT. Translation gives CASSLNTEAFF.

V is TRBV30 and J is TRBJ1-1; no reliable D call. The CDR3 totals 14 residues. Germline V gene data show CDR1 as GTSNPN and CDR2 as SVGIG (reference sequence). V was shortened by 1 base and J by 1 base, with 10 bases between the two germline ends. CDR3 sequence (DNA): TGTGCCTGGAGTGAGATCAGCCCGAACACTGAAGCTTTCTTT. It specifies CAWSEISPNTEAFF.

The chain links TRBV4-1 to TRBJ2-7; TRBD2 matches 8 bases. Germline trimming cut 4 bases from V and 2 bases from J; bases unmatched to any gene: 7. Germline CDR1 and CDR2: MGHRA and YSYEKL. The CDR3 is made up of 15 amino acids. CDR3 bases: TGCGCCAGCAGCCTCAACGTAGCGGGGCCCTACGAGCAGTACTTC. Encoded protein: CASSLNVAGPYEQYF.

This chain uses TRBV11-2 with TRBJ2-1, with D perhaps matching TRBD2 (6 bases). The V gene lost 3 bases and the J gene lost 2 bases, with 14 bases spanning the gap. The CDR3 sequence is 16 residues long. Germline CDR1 and CDR2: SGHAT and FQNNGV. CDR3 coding DNA: TGTGCCAGCAGCTTCCCGGGACTCCCAACCTACAATGAGCAGTTCTTC. Protein product: CASSFPGLPTYNEQFF.

The chain combines TRBV6-6 with TRBJ1-2, with D possibly being TRBD1 (6 bases). Germline-derived CDR1 and CDR2 are MNHNY and SVGAGI (reference sequence). The CDR3 is 14 residues long. V lost 8 bases to trimming and J lost 5 bases, with 18 bases between them. The CDR3 nucleotides are TGTGCCAGCTTGAGGGGGGGGTCCCTATATGGCTACACCTTC. Protein: CASLRGGSLYGYTF.

The chain joins TRBV2 to TRBJ1-3; D not certain. The V end was cut by 4 bases, the J end by 6 bases, with 7 bases between. Germline assignment: CDR1 SNHLY and CDR2 FYNNEI. CDR3 size: 12 residues. The CDR3 DNA sequence: TGTGCCAGCAGTGCGAGTCTAAACACCATATATTTT. Translation: CASSASLNTIYF. Full variable domain (remainder filled in from reference TRBV2 and TRBJ1-3): EPEVTQTPSHQVTQMGQEVILRCVPISNHLYFYWYRQILGQKVEFLVSFYNNEISEKSEIFDDQFSVERPDGSNFTLKIRSTKLEDSAMYFCASSASLNTIYFGEGSWLTVV.